This T cell receptor beta chain is drawn from a study of identical twins. Only a few counts were recorded for this clonotype. A universal primer site was incorporated via template switching, and the cDNA contained unique molecular identifiers. TCRdb reprocessed the 5' RACE reads with MiXCR, giving one entry per CDR3 protein. The sample comprises about 810,000 distinct CDR3 sequences, 9% to 15% of which are singletons, and about 1.5% rests with the top ten. Separately, the same data were catalogued under a study of yellow fever vaccine responses in identical twins.

The sample comprised PBMCs. This receptor was obtained from a woman under 30 in good health.

The CDR3: CASSELGARETQYF. In DNA, the CDR3 is TGTGCCAGCAGTGAATTGGGGGCGCGAGAGACCCAGTACTTC. J is TRBJ2-5 and V is TRBV2, with TRBD1 as a possible D gene (6 bases). V lost 2 bases, J lost 4 bases, and 11 bases lay in between. Germline V gives CDR1 SNHLY, CDR2 FYNNEI. The CDR3 sequence is 14 residues long.